These T cell receptor beta chains were read from a single sample in a study of blood T cell repertoires in COVID-19. Measured with immunoSEQ multiplex PCR; TCRdb has only the in-frame clones, and not every one. The repertoire includes fewer than 150,000 clones, more than 80% of them detected once, and 8% to 10% sits in the top ten. Material for sequencing was peripheral blood. Receptors were obtained from a woman of 80 years or more in a cohort sampled during active or convalescent COVID-19. Each CDR3 is given with its conserved first and last residue. Each record gives: V gene, J gene, CDR3 length, CDR3 protein.

V: TRBV10-3
J: TRBJ2-5
length: 13
CDR3: CAISRGGRETQYF

V: TRBV18
J: TRBJ1-3
length: 17
CDR3: CASSPTPSRVSGNTIYF

V: TRBV29-1
J: TRBJ2-1
length: 13
CDR3: CSVIRTASNEQFF

V: TRBV6-5
J: TRBJ2-7
length: 16
CDR3: CASSYSGGGGSYEQYF

V: TRBV9
J: TRBJ2-1
length: 18
CDR3: CASSPPRVAGGLKGEQFF

V: TRBV5-1
J: TRBJ1-1
length: 15
CDR3: CASSLAGVLDTEAFF

V: TRBV18
J: TRBJ2-7
length: 15
CDR3: CASSPLDRYSYEQYF

V: TRBV28
J: TRBJ1-2
length: 14
CDR3: CASDEARGPYGYTF

V: TRBV5-1
J: TRBJ2-3
length: 16
CDR3: CASSLYGGGSPDTQYF

V: TRBV9
J: TRBJ2-1
length: 16
CDR3: CASSVSGGGIYNEQFF

V: TRBV29-1
J: TRBJ1-2
length: 14
CDR3: CSVEAMGAWNGYTF

V: TRBV2
J: TRBJ2-1
length: 15
CDR3: CASSREQGASLEQFF

V: TRBV5-1
J: TRBJ1-2
length: 13
CDR3: CASSLQGPYGYTF

V: TRBV24-1
J: TRBJ2-2
length: 14
CDR3: CATKGQGATGELFF

V: TRBV6-5
J: TRBJ1-5
length: 15
CDR3: CASKTTEGSNQPQHF

V: TRBV12-3/TRBV12-4
J: TRBJ2-1
length: 12
CDR3: CASSFGGGPLIF

V: TRBV6-1
J: TRBJ2-6
length: 14
CDR3: CASSEYSGANVLTF

V: TRBV6-5
J: TRBJ1-2
length: 12
CDR3: CASNYRGHGYTF

V: TRBV5-1
J: TRBJ2-7
length: 14
CDR3: CASSLGTGQYEQYF

V: TRBV6-4
J: TRBJ1-2
length: 14
CDR3: CASSAGTGTYGYTF